These T cell receptor beta chains were read from a single sample in a study of T cells after yellow fever vaccination. One entry per CDR3 protein, called by TCRdb with MiXCR from the 5' RACE reads. The profile shows under 150,000 distinct CDR3 sequences, over 7% of them singletons. Sequences were derived from CD4+ T cells sorted from PBMCs, sampled 5 days after the yellow fever booster vaccination. The receptors shown here come from a man younger than 45 who received the YFV17D yellow fever vaccine. CDR3s include the opening cysteine and the closing phenylalanine or tryptophan. Fields, in order: J gene, D gene, V gene, CDR3 length, clone size, CDR3 protein, CDR3 DNA. The D gene is left open where the match is weak. Rows may omit the clone size; those that give it use once, few, many or a size class.

>TRBJ2-5|.|TRBV7-2|12|many
CASSSAEGTQYF
TGTGCCAGCAGCTCCGCAGAAGGGACCCAGTACTTC
>TRBJ1-2|TRBD1|TRBV3-1|17|many
CASSHLPSGTGLYGYTF
TGTGCCAGCAGCCATCTCCCCTCCGGGACAGGACTCTATGGCTACACCTTC
>TRBJ1-1|.|TRBV20-1|11|many
CSAYKNTEAFF
TGCAGTGCGTATAAGAACACTGAAGCTTTCTTT
>TRBJ2-2|.|TRBV6-2/TRBV6-3|19|many
CASSYEEYPGPPPPGELFF
TGTGCCAGCAGTTACGAGGAGTATCCGGGACCCCCTCCTCCCGGGGAGCTGTTTTTT
>TRBJ1-5|.|TRBV5-1|13|many
CASRWGDNQPQHF
TGCGCCAGCAGATGGGGGGACAATCAGCCCCAGCATTTT
>TRBJ2-1|.|TRBV12-3/TRBV12-4|13|many
CASSPMETGEQFF
TGTGCCAGCAGTCCCATGGAGACTGGCGAGCAGTTCTTC
>TRBJ2-7|TRBD2|TRBV9|14|many
CASSVDSGGVEQYF
TGTGCCAGCAGCGTAGATAGCGGGGGGGTCGAGCAGTACTTC
>TRBJ2-5|.|TRBV20-1|14|.
CSALRGLNQETQYF
TGCAGTGCTTTGAGGGGACTGAACCAAGAGACCCAGTACTTC
>TRBJ2-1|.|TRBV20-1|14|many
CSALGLGMSGEQFF
TGCAGTGCGCTGGGTCTAGGAATGTCGGGTGAGCAGTTCTTC
>TRBJ2-5|.|TRBV18|13|many
CASSPPNQETQYF
TGTGCCAGCTCACCACCGAACCAAGAGACCCAGTACTTC
>TRBJ1-2|.|TRBV6-6|13|few
CASSQDKIYGYTF
TGTGCCAGCAGTCAGGACAAGATCTATGGCTACACCTTC
>TRBJ2-4|.|TRBV20-1|15|many
CSAPVPGEAKNIQYF
TGCAGTGCCCCTGTCCCGGGTGAGGCCAAAAACATTCAGTACTTC
>TRBJ2-7|.|TRBV12-3/TRBV12-4|12|many
CASSLDIYEQYF
TGTGCCAGCAGTCTCGACATTTACGAGCAGTACTTC
>TRBJ2-2|.|TRBV18|11|many
CASSPPGELSF
TGTGCCAGCTCACCGCCCGGGGAGCTGTCTTTT
>TRBJ1-5|.|TRBV19|13|.
CASSVGRATGLSF
TGTGCCAGTAGCGTTGGTAGGGCAACGGGGTTGAGTTTT
>TRBJ2-3|TRBD2|TRBV7-6|18|many
CASSAIILAGGPGDTQYF
TGTGCCAGCAGCGCCATTATTCTAGCGGGAGGGCCCGGAGATACGCAGTATTTT
>TRBJ2-7|TRBD1|TRBV20-1|13|many
CSARGQGPYEQYF
TGCAGTGCTAGAGGACAGGGCCCCTACGAGCAGTACTTC
>TRBJ2-1|TRBD1|TRBV20-1|15|many
CSAIGTNRGNNEQFF
TGCAGTGCTATCGGGACAAACAGGGGAAACAATGAGCAGTTCTTC
>TRBJ2-7|TRBD2|TRBV7-2|15|.
CASSYSSGRVYEQYF
TGTGCCAGCAGCTATTCTAGCGGGAGGGTCTACGAGCAGTACTTC
>TRBJ2-1|TRBD2|TRBV12-3/TRBV12-4|17|many
CASGRLAGVGTYNEQFF
TGTGCCAGCGGGAGACTAGCGGGAGTGGGGACCTACAATGAGCAGTTCTTC
>TRBJ2-3|TRBD2|TRBV7-2|16|many
CASINRTSERTDTQYF
TGTGCCAGCATCAATAGGACTAGCGAGCGCACAGATACGCAGTATTTT
>TRBJ2-3|.|TRBV7-9|12|many
CASSPPGDTQYF
TGTGCCAGCAGCCCCCCCGGAGATACGCAGTATTTT
>TRBJ2-1|.|TRBV7-2|15|.
CASSPNPGLYNEQFF
TGTGCCAGCAGCCCGAACCCAGGACTCTACAATGAGCAGTTCTTC
>TRBJ2-7|TRBD2|TRBV10-3|15|many
CAIRGLAGSEYEQYF
TGTGCCATCAGAGGACTAGCGGGAAGTGAGTACGAGCAGTACTTC
>TRBJ1-2|TRBD1|TRBV6-5|15|many
CASSPPGQEMYGYTF
TGTGCCAGCAGTCCACCGGGACAGGAGATGTATGGCTACACCTTC
>TRBJ2-5|.|TRBV6-5|11|many
CASIRGETQYF
TGTGCCAGCATCCGAGGGGAGACCCAGTACTTC
>TRBJ2-1|TRBD2|TRBV20-1|16|many
CSAGRLAGPLYNEQFF
TGCAGTGCCGGTAGACTAGCGGGGCCCCTCTACAATGAGCAGTTCTTC
>TRBJ2-7|.|TRBV20-1|12|many
CSARDRGYEQYF
TGCAGTGCTAGAGATCGGGGATACGAGCAGTACTTC
>TRBJ1-1|.|TRBV12-3/TRBV12-4|13|many
CASTRDRWGGAFF
TGTGCCAGCACTAGGGACCGGTGGGGAGGTGCTTTCTTT
>TRBJ2-7|TRBD2|TRBV7-2|14|many
CASSMRTSRYEQYF
TGTGCCAGCAGCATGAGGACTAGCAGATACGAGCAGTACTTC
>TRBJ2-7|TRBD2|TRBV5-4|15|many
CASSLETSGRYEQYF
TGTGCCAGCAGCTTGGAAACTAGCGGGAGATACGAGCAGTACTTC
>TRBJ2-7|TRBD2|TRBV11-2|18|many
CASSPQASSGRFGYEQYF
TGTGCCAGCAGCCCTCAGGCGTCTAGCGGGAGGTTTGGCTACGAGCAGTACTTC
>TRBJ2-3|.|TRBV20-1|13|many
CSARAPGVDTQYF
TGCAGTGCTAGAGCTCCCGGAGTAGATACGCAGTATTTT
>TRBJ2-5|TRBD2|TRBV11-2|17|many
CASSLWASGIVRETQYF
TGTGCCAGCAGCTTATGGGCTAGCGGGATTGTACGAGAGACCCAGTACTTC
>TRBJ1-1|.|TRBV2|14|.
CASTRRESSTEAFF
TGTGCCAGCACGCGCCGTGAGAGTTCGACTGAAGCTTTCTTT
>TRBJ2-7|.|TRBV6-2/TRBV6-3|12|many
CASSSFTYEQYF
TGTGCCAGCAGCTCTTTTACCTACGAGCAGTACTTC
>TRBJ2-5|TRBD2|TRBV7-7|16|many
CASSLGQTSAQETQYF
TGTGCTAGCAGCTTAGGGCAGACTAGCGCACAAGAGACCCAGTACTTC
>TRBJ2-6|.|TRBV20-1|13|few
CSARNSGANVLTF
TGCAGTGCTAGGAACTCTGGGGCCAACGTCCTGACTTTC
>TRBJ2-3|TRBD2|TRBV5-1|14|many
CASSISPGGNTQYF
TGCGCCAGCAGCATTAGCCCCGGGGGGAATACGCAGTATTTT
>TRBJ2-1|.|TRBV7-9|14|once
CASSLGTTIGEQFF
TGTGCCAGCAGCTTAGGTACTACCATAGGTGAGCAGTTCTTC
>TRBJ2-3|.|TRBV28|13|many
CASSKLGLNTQYF
TGTGCCAGCAGTAAACTAGGACTTAATACGCAGTATTTT
>TRBJ2-2|.|TRBV12-5|16|many
CASGLLPVGAAGELFF
TGTGCTAGTGGTCTCCTACCGGTCGGGGCCGCCGGGGAGCTGTTTTTT
>TRBJ2-5|.|TRBV27|13|many
CASSLTGWETQYF
TGTGCCAGCAGTCTAACGGGATGGGAGACCCAGTACTTC
>TRBJ2-7|TRBD1|TRBV20-1|11|many
CSATGQVEQYF
TGCAGTGCTACGGGACAGGTCGAGCAGTACTTC
>TRBJ2-5|.|TRBV20-1|12|many
CSARGAGETQYF
TGCAGTGCTAGAGGGGCTGGGGAGACCCAGTACTTC
>TRBJ2-3|.|TRBV5-4|16|many
CASSLAGAGGKNTQYF
TGTGCCAGCAGCTTGGCAGGGGCCGGCGGGAAGAATACGCAGTATTTT
>TRBJ1-5|.|TRBV4-3|16|many
CASSQEIDRVNQPQHF
TGCGCCAGCAGCCAAGAAATAGACCGGGTAAATCAGCCCCAGCATTTT
>TRBJ2-7|.|TRBV12-3/TRBV12-4|11|many
CASSGAYEQYF
TGTGCCAGCAGTGGGGCTTACGAGCAGTACTTC
>TRBJ2-1|TRBD2|TRBV5-1|15|many
CASSRSGSAYNEQFF
TGCGCCAGCAGCCGGAGCGGGAGTGCCTACAATGAGCAGTTCTTC
>TRBJ2-1|.|TRBV3-1|12|many
CASSQSRNEQFF
TGTGCCAGCAGCCAATCCAGGAATGAGCAGTTCTTC
>TRBJ2-1|.|TRBV12-3/TRBV12-4|12|many
CASSAWGAEQFF
TGTGCCAGCAGTGCCTGGGGAGCTGAGCAGTTCTTC
>TRBJ2-7|.|TRBV7-2|15|.
CASSLGRVGSYEQYF
TGTGCCAGCAGCTTAGGCAGGGTTGGTTCCTACGAGCAGTACTTC
>TRBJ2-1|TRBD2|TRBV5-1|19|many
CASSPRITSGISSYNEQFF
TGCGCCAGCAGCCCGAGGATAACTAGCGGGATCAGCTCCTACAATGAGCAGTTCTTC